This T cell receptor (beta chain) is drawn from a study of cytomegalovirus exposure and HLA in healthy donors. Study findings and constraints: Highest at DRB1 and lowest at HLA-C, TCR association rates differed among HLA loci in a later analysis. In presence/absence analyses, roughly uniform sequencing depth across donors was assumed.

Germline CDR1 reads WSHSY; CDR2 reads SAAADI. V dropped 7 bases and J dropped 8 bases, with 18 bases sitting between them. The CDR3 is made up of 13 amino acids. PCR was performed using 60 Vbeta and 13 Jbeta primers. Sequencing used immunoSEQ multiplex PCR; TCRdb keeps in-frame clones, though not all of them. The table has 250,000 or so clones, 92% seen once. About this clone itself: No antigen is known for it.

Source material: PBMCs. The chain couples TRBV10-2 to TRBJ2-7; possibly TRBD1 for D (5 bases). The receptor comes from a girl aged 2-10 years in good health and CMV-seronegative. The CDR3 region has the DNA TGCGCCAGCATTGATGACCAGGGTCGTAAGCAGTACTTC. It specifies CASIDDQGRKQYF.